These T cell receptor beta chains were read from a single sample in a study of cytomegalovirus exposure and HLA in healthy donors. TCRdb's table, derived via immunoSEQ multiplex PCR, lists solely in-frame clones and lacks some. The top ten clones hold 3.7% of a sample with 95,000 to 150,000 clones, approximately 80% of them seen once. Sequencing input: PBMCs. These receptors all stem from a human donor in good health. Both conserved end residues are part of each CDR3. The D gene is left open where the match is weak. Only part of the rows carry a size: once, few, many, or a class if the clone is expanded.

TRBD1	-	TRBV5-1	TRBJ2-2	TGCGCCAGCAGCTACAGGGGAGAGGAGCTGTTTTTT	CASSYRGEELFF
-	-	TRBV7-8	TRBJ1-1	TGTGCCAGCAGCTTGGCAGGGCACACTGAAGCTTTCTTT	CASSLAGHTEAFF
-	-	TRBV5-6	TRBJ1-1	TGTGCCAGCAGCCTGCATGGGGGGGGTACTGAAGCTTTCTTT	CASSLHGGGTEAFF
-	few	TRBV14	TRBJ2-2	TGTGCCAGCAGCCAAGAGCGGTACACCGGGGAGCTGTTTTTT	CASSQERYTGELFF
-	-	TRBV9	TRBJ1-5	TGTGCCAGCAGCGTAGTGGGGGGAGGGCCCCAGCATTTT	CASSVVGGGPQHF
-	-	TRBV15	TRBJ2-7	TGTGCCACCAGCAAAACGGGCAGGGCCTCCTACGAGCAGTACTTC	CATSKTGRASYEQYF
TRBD1	once	TRBV18	TRBJ2-2	TGTGCCAGCTCACCAAGACAGGGGACGAACACCGGGGAGCTGTTTTTT	CASSPRQGTNTGELFF
-	-	TRBV4-2	TRBJ1-3	TGTGCCAGCAGCCAAGAGGAAAACCTCGCAGGGAACACCATATATTTT	CASSQEENLAGNTIYF
TRBD2	-	TRBV13	TRBJ2-3	TGTGCCAGCAGCACGGGACTAGCGAAAGCAGATACGCAGTATTTT	CASSTGLAKADTQYF
TRBD1	-	TRBV30	TRBJ1-2	TGTGCCTGGGAACAGGGGGCGCGGGGCTACACCTTC	CAWEQGARGYTF
-	-	TRBV28	TRBJ1-2	TGTGCCAGCAGTTTGAGGCAGGGAACGGGCTATGGCTACACCTTC	CASSLRQGTGYGYTF
-	-	TRBV19	TRBJ1-5	TGTGCCAGCGGGGGAGAGAGAGGGACCTGGAGCAATCAGCCCCAGCATTTT	CASGGERGTWSNQPQHF
-	-	TRBV5-6	TRBJ1-5	TGTGCCAGCACCAATCGGGATGGTCAGCCCCAGCATTTT	CASTNRDGQPQHF
-	-	TRBV6-5	TRBJ1-3	TGTGCCAGCAGTTACGGAGGACCCTCTGGAAACACCATATATTTT	CASSYGGPSGNTIYF
-	-	TRBV5-4	TRBJ2-1	TGTGCCAGCACCCTTGGTCGGGGGGCGAACTACAATGAGCAGTTCTTC	CASTLGRGANYNEQFF
TRBD1	-	TRBV9	TRBJ1-5	TGTGCCAGCAGCGTGACACACAGGGGGCCGGACAATCAGCCCCAGCATTTT	CASSVTHRGPDNQPQHF
-	-	TRBV5-1	TRBJ1-2	TGCGCCAGCAGATACTCCGGGGGGGTCTCTAACTATGGCTACACCTTC	CASRYSGGVSNYGYTF
TRBD1	-	TRBV28	TRBJ2-7	TGTGCCAGCAGTCCCTACGACAGGGTGAGCGAGCAGTACTTC	CASSPYDRVSEQYF
-	-	TRBV2	TRBJ1-5	TGTGCCAGCAGGGGAAGGGGCACTCAGCCCCAGCATTTT	CASRGRGTQPQHF
TRBD1	-	TRBV19	TRBJ2-6	TGTGCCAGTAGTATAGGTCAGGGGGCTGCTGGGGCCAACGTCCTGACTTTC	CASSIGQGAAGANVLTF
-	-	TRBV28	TRBJ2-1	TGTGCCAGCAGTTTAGGTAGCGGTAAACAGTTCTTC	CASSLGSGKQFF
TRBD2	-	TRBV11-3	TRBJ2-5	TGTGCCAGCAGCTTAGGGAGCGGGACGGGGATCCAAGAGACCCAGTACTTC	CASSLGSGTGIQETQYF
TRBD1	-	TRBV19	TRBJ2-3	TGTGCCAGTTCAGACAGGGGCAAGACAGATACGCAGTATTTT	CASSDRGKTDTQYF
TRBD1	few	TRBV2	TRBJ2-3	TGTGCCAGCAGTTCCCAGGACAGGGTCTCCGATACGCAGTATTTT	CASSSQDRVSDTQYF
-	-	TRBV10-2	TRBJ2-1	TGCGCCAGCAGTGTTGGGAGTGAGCAGTTCTTC	CASSVGSEQFF
TRBD2	-	TRBV5-6	TRBJ2-1	TGTGCCAGCAGCTTGGGTCTAGCGGCTTCGGGAGGGTTCTTC	CASSLGLAASGGFF
-	-	TRBV7-2	TRBJ2-7	TGTGCCAGCAGCTCCCGGATAGGGAGCTCCTACGAGCAGTACTTC	CASSSRIGSSYEQYF
TRBD2	-	TRBV29-1	TRBJ2-1	TGCAGCGGTAGCGGGAGAGTAGGGGGTGAGCAGTTCTTC	CSGSGRVGGEQFF
-	-	TRBV11-2	TRBJ2-5	TGTGCCAGCAGCTACTTAGGCGGGAAAGCACAAGAGACCCAGTACTTC	CASSYLGGKAQETQYF
TRBD2	-	TRBV5-1	TRBJ2-5	TGCGCCAGCAGCTTGGCCACTAGCGGGAGTGGGGAGACCCAGTACTTC	CASSLATSGSGETQYF
TRBD2	-	TRBV19	TRBJ2-7	TGTGCCAGTAGGGACAGCGGGAGGGCCTCTTCCGAGCAGTACTTC	CASRDSGRASSEQYF
-	-	TRBV28	TRBJ2-2	TGTGCCAGCAGTCCGAGAGTCCCGAGGTACGCAACACCCTTGAACACCGGGGAGCTGTTTTTT	CASSPRVPRYATPLNTGELFF
-	-	TRBV15	TRBJ2-3	TGTGCCACCAGCAGAGACGAGCGAGGGCGGAATACGCAGTATTTT	CATSRDERGRNTQYF
-	-	TRBV10-3	TRBJ2-7	TGTGCCATCAGTGCGCGGGGCAGTGAGAGTCTCGAGCAGTACTTC	CAISARGSESLEQYF
TRBD1	-	TRBV7-8	TRBJ2-5	TGTGCCAGCAGCGTGACAGGGAAGCAAGAGACCCAGTACTTC	CASSVTGKQETQYF
-	-	TRBV2	TRBJ2-3	TGTGCCAGCAGTGAGAGAGATACGCAGTATTTT	CASSERDTQYF
TRBD2	-	TRBV5-4	TRBJ2-5	TGTGCCAGCACCCGGACTAGCGGAGGCCAAGAGACCCAGTACTTC	CASTRTSGGQETQYF
-	-	TRBV6-5	TRBJ1-5	TGTGCCAGCAGTGACAACCGAGCAAATCAGCCCCAGCATTTT	CASSDNRANQPQHF
TRBD1	-	TRBV2	TRBJ1-1	TGTGCCAGCAGTGAAGGACAGGGGATGAACACTGAAGCTTTCTTT	CASSEGQGMNTEAFF
-	-	TRBV30	TRBJ2-3	TGTGCCTGGAGTCGACAGGGCACAGATACGCAGTATTTT	CAWSRQGTDTQYF
-	-	TRBV5-1	TRBJ2-2	TGCGCCAGCAGTCCCACAGGGTTGGACACCGGGGAGCTGTTTTTT	CASSPTGLDTGELFF
TRBD2	-	TRBV9	TRBJ2-1	TGTGCCAGCAGCTCCGGACTAGCGGACTACAATGAGCAGTTCTTC	CASSSGLADYNEQFF
-	-	TRBV5-1	TRBJ2-7	TGCGCCAGCAGCGGCACCATCTACGAGCAGTACTTC	CASSGTIYEQYF
-	-	TRBV5-1	TRBJ2-7	TGCGCCAGCAGCTTGGATGGGGCTGAGCAGTACTTC	CASSLDGAEQYF
TRBD1	once	TRBV28	TRBJ2-7	TGTGCCAGCAGTTTAAGGGGTACAGGGGGTAACTGGCAGTACTTC	CASSLRGTGGNWQYF
TRBD1	few	TRBV28	TRBJ1-2	TGTGCCAGCAGTTTGGAAGGGGGCGTGAACTATGGCTACACCTTC	CASSLEGGVNYGYTF
-	few	TRBV18	TRBJ1-5	TGTGCCAGCTCACCAAGGAGCGGGGGCGGTCAGCCCCAGCATTTT	CASSPRSGGGQPQHF
-	-	TRBV28	TRBJ1-1	TGTGCCAGCCGGGACTATAGAAACACTGAAGCTTTCTTT	CASRDYRNTEAFF
TRBD1	-	TRBV5-1	TRBJ2-7	TGCGCCAGCAGCCCGGGACAGGGGTTTTCGTCCAGCGAGCAGTACTTC	CASSPGQGFSSSEQYF
TRBD2	-	TRBV18	TRBJ2-7	TGTGCCAGCTCACCAACTAGCGGGAGATACGAGCAGTACTTC	CASSPTSGRYEQYF
-	-	TRBV5-1	TRBJ1-1	TGCGCCAGCAGCTCTATCCCGACAGGTATTAACACTGAAGCTTTCTTT	CASSSIPTGINTEAFF
-	-	TRBV11-3	TRBJ2-1	TGTGCCAGCAGCTTAGTTGGACAGTCGTCGAATGAGCAGTTCTTC	CASSLVGQSSNEQFF
-	once	TRBV20-1	TRBJ2-7	TGCAGTGCATCTCTCGGGGACGAGCAGTACTTC	CSASLGDEQYF
-	-	TRBV2	TRBJ2-3	TGTGCCAGCAGTGAAGGGTGGCATACGCAGTATTTT	CASSEGWHTQYF